This T cell receptor beta chain derives from a study of T cell responses to AZD1222 COVID-19 vaccine. Study information: Researchers grouped second doses given at about 4 or about 12 weeks into one pool. Study-level findings and limits: Clonal diversity may have been underestimated, and the donors were mostly white British, with more females than males. Of spike-specific TCRs, nearly half reportedly target regions left unmutated in variants.

Germline-derived CDR1 and CDR2 are LNHNV and YYDKDF (reference sequence). This CDR3 has 16 residues. The J segment lost 5 bases and the V segment lost 1 base, leaving 7 bases of the junction unmatched. About this clone itself: Its antigen is as yet unknown.

The table came from immunoSEQ multiplex PCR; TCRdb's copy has only in-frame clones and leaves some out. The repertoire includes 140,000 to 150,000 clones, 85% to 90% of them detected once, and more than 1.5% sits in the top ten. This chain links TRBV15 with TRBJ2-3; TRBD1 aligns across 9 bases. This receptor was taken from an adult in good health. Sequenced material: peripheral blood, taken on day 0 of AZD1222 vaccination. The DNA of the CDR3 is TGTGCCACCAGCAGAGCGCTGGGACAGGGCATAGATACGCAGTATTTT. Amino acids: CATSRALGQGIDTQYF.